One sample yielded the 5 T cell receptor beta chains listed below, sequenced in a study of vaccination and CD4 T cells after COVID-19. These receptors' antigens are unknown. Once obtained from cultured CD4+ T cells, the DNA was sequenced using the Oncomine TCR Beta short-read assay. Once CD4+ T cells had been cultured, genomic DNA was extracted from them. TCRdb re-called the PCR reads with MiXCR, one entry per CDR3 protein. The sample consists of over 9,500 distinct CDR3 sequences, 25% to 30% of them appearing once. As to treatment: roughly 10-day PBMC culture with coronavirus spike peptide pools or control peptides (ViraFEST assay). The unexposed donor's CD4+ T cells were collected before the COVID-19 pandemic (2011-2018). Material: CD4+ T cells from blood, cultured in vitro. The receptor source for this set is a human donor in good health.

This clonotype turned up a few times. The rearrangement uses TRBV7-2 and TRBJ2-5; D tentatively reads TRBD1 or TRBD2 (6 bases each). Germline lookup yields CDR1 SGHTA and CDR2 FQGNSA. The V end was cut by 2 bases, the J end by 5 bases, with 15 bases between. This CDR3 region has 15 residues. The CDR3 coding sequence is TGTGCCAGCAGCTTAACGGGGGCAAATTGGGAGACCCAGTACTTC. Translating gives CASSLTGANWETQYF.

As DNA, the CDR3 is TGTGCCAGCAGTCCCACGAAGGGGCGGGCTTTCTTT. It translates to CASSPTKGRAFF. The V and J genes are TRBV28 and TRBJ1-1; tentatively, D is TRBD1 (5 bases). Germline CDR1 reads MDHEN; CDR2 reads SYDVKM. The CDR3 covers 12 residues. Trimming stripped 5 bases from V and 11 bases from J, with 15 bases between.

There are a few counts of this clonotype. This chain uses TRBV11-1 with TRBJ2-2; 8 bases match TRBD1. Germline CDR1 and CDR2: SGHAT and FQDESV (reference sequence). After removal of 5 bases from V and 5 bases from J, the junction contained 7 bases not matched to a gene. The CDR3 totals 15 residues. The CDR3 DNA is TGTGCCAGCAGCCCACGGACAGGGAGGACCGGGGAGCTGTTTTTT. Translating gives CASSPRTGRTGELFF.

The genes are TRBV10-2 and TRBJ2-7, with TRBD1 identical over 7 bases. Germline CDR1 WSHSY, CDR2 SAAADI. The ends lost 2 bases at V and 3 bases at J; junction bases unmatched: 4. The CDR3 is 14 residues long. The CDR3 loop is CASSERQGSYEQYF. In DNA, the CDR3 is TGCGCCAGCAGTGAGAGACAGGGTAGCTACGAGCAGTACTTC.

The chain carries TRBV5-4 and TRBJ2-7, with a weak D call TRBD1 (5 bases). CDR1 SGHNT and CDR2 YYREEE come from the germline V gene (reference sequence). Trimming left V 1 base short and J 4 bases short, with 12 bases between. CDR3 length: 14 amino acids. The CDR3 protein is CASSLFRVSYEQYF. CDR3 DNA: TGTGCCAGCAGCTTGTTCAGGGTTAGTTACGAGCAGTACTTC.